The 22 T cell receptor delta chains below come from one sample, sequenced in a study of γδ T cells in repeated Plasmodium falciparum infection. TCRdb re-called the multiplex PCR reads using CATT. Of tens of thousands of delta-chain clones listed, approximately 0.92% were seen once; the top ten hold nearly 10%. Gammadelta T cells were flow-sorted from PBMC into Vgamma9/Vdelta2+ and Vdelta2-negative populations for bulk analysis. Sequenced material: gamma-delta T cells from blood. The receptors stem from a pool of human donors (malaria-infected and uninfected, not separated).

At least ten counts were recorded for this clone. The protein TCRdb lists belongs to a much larger clone and differs from this DNA's translation at residue 13, which points to a read error; the protein shown is made from the DNA. V and J are TRDV2 and TRDJ1, with TRDD3 as a possible D gene (6 bases). Germline V gene data show CDR1 as GEAIGNYY and CDR2 as EKD. This CDR3 is 16 amino acids long. The CDR3 here is CACDTGIYRITDRLIF. CDR3 DNA sequence: TGTGCCTGTGACACGGGGATTTATAGGATCACCGATAGACTCATCTTT.

Points on this clone: TCRdb's listed protein matches a much larger clone and diverges from this DNA's translation at residue 7, likely through a read error; the protein shown comes from the DNA. The V gene is TRDV1, the J gene TRDJ1; 12 bases line up with TRDD3. CDR1 is TSWWSYY, CDR2 QGS, per germline. The CDR3 contains 18 residues. V trimming: 2 bases; J trimming: 8 bases; junction bases outside the gene matches: 15. CDR3 in amino acids: CALGEGIPLGDTTRKLIF. In nucleotides, the CDR3 is TGTGCTCTTGGGGAAGGGATCCCACTGGGGGATACAACTAGAAAACTCATCTTT.

This clone was detected a few times. TCRdb pairs this DNA with a much larger clone's protein that differs at residue 12, likely a read error; the protein shown was translated from the DNA. The chain uses TRDV1 and TRDJ1; D call uncertain. The J gene was not available in TCRdb and was assigned here by matching the DNA to germline segments. The CDR3 length is 18 residues. V lost 3 bases to trimming and J lost 1 base, with 21 bases between them. Germline CDR1 TSWWSYY, CDR2 QGS. The CDR3 nucleotides are TGTGCTCTTGGGGACCAAAGACTTTCTGACTGTAGCACCGATAAACTCATCTTT. Translating it yields CALGDQRLSDCSTDKLIF.

Concerning this clone: The mismatch at residue 10 between this DNA's translation and the TCRdb protein of a much larger clone likely reflects a read error; the protein shown is translated from the DNA. J is TRDJ1 and V is TRDV1; D unresolved. Here the J gene was assigned by germline matching of the DNA, as TCRdb has none. This CDR3 has 19 residues. Germline lookup yields CDR1 TSWWSYY and CDR2 QGS. V was cut by 4 bases and J by 0 bases, with 24 bases left in between. CDR3 in amino acids: CALGVPSLRLNEYTDKLIF. In nucleotides, the CDR3 is TGTGCTCTTGGGGTCCCGAGTCTCCGATTAAATGAGTACACCGATAAACTCATCTTT.

This clone was picked up many times. The limits of the CDR3 on the DNA are not certain, so only TCRdb's listed CDR3 is given. Other DNA sequences in the same sample also yield this CDR3. J is TRDJ1 and V is TRDV1; TRDD3 is the table's D call, not checked against the DNA. The germline gives CDR1 TSWWSYY, CDR2 QGS. With termini counted, the CDR3 has 18 amino acids. The CDR3 is CALWSRTGGYAGTDKLIF.

This clone was detected a few times. A single base is all that separates this from a far larger clone, so a read error is likely. Other DNA sequences within the sample encode an identical CDR3. The gene calls are TRDV1 and TRDJ1, with 7 bases that match TRDD3. The J gene was not available in TCRdb and was assigned here by matching the DNA to germline segments. Germline lookup yields CDR1 TSWWSYY and CDR2 QGS. Trimming cost V 2 bases and J 0 bases; bases outside gene matches: 15. This CDR3 region has 19 residues. CDR3: CALGELVSSVLGYTDKLIF. The CDR3 coding sequence is TGTGCTCTTGGGGAATTAGTCTCCTCTGTACTGGGGTACACCGATAAACTCATCTTT.

This clone was picked up many times. The chain carries TRDV1 and TRDJ1, with 8 nucleotides matching TRDD3. CDR1 and CDR2 from the germline V gene are TSWWSYY and QGS. J lost 0 bases, V lost 4 bases, and 25 bases had no gene match. This CDR3 contains 22 residues. The CDR3, as DNA: TGTGCTCTTGGGGCACACGCACCTTCCACACGGGCCTGGGGGAGGTACACCGATAAACTCATCTTT. Its protein is CALGAHAPSTRAWGRYTDKLIF.

Note on this clone: The mismatch at residue 9 between this DNA's translation and the TCRdb protein of a much larger clone likely reflects a read error; the protein shown is translated from the DNA. This chain joins TRDV3 and TRDJ1, with D tentatively TRDD3 (6 bases). The J gene is not listed in TCRdb, so it was assigned here from a DNA match to germline. Trimming shortened V by 0 bases and J by 10 bases, and 18 bases separated the two germline ends. CDR1 TVYSNPD and CDR2 GDNSRS come from the germline V gene (reference sequence). This CDR3 has 13 residues. CDR3 bases: TGTGCCTTTAGAGGGACTCCTTTCTGGGGACTCATCTTT. Amino acids: CAFRGTPFWGLIF.

This clone was seen a few times. The protein in TCRdb stems from a much larger clone and differs at residue 12 from this DNA's translation, likely a read error; here the protein is translated from the DNA. CDR3 sequence (DNA): TGTGCCTGTGACACCGTTCTCCGTACGGGGACCGAGAAACTCATCTTT. This encodes CACDTVLRTGTEKLIF. The chain employs TRDV2 and TRDJ1, with D possibly TRDD3 on 5 matching bases. Per the germline V gene, CDR1 is GEAIGNYY and CDR2 is EKD. The CDR3 runs 16 residues.

By share, this clone counts as medium-sized. This chain connects TRDV2 to TRDJ1; 10 bases line up with TRDD3. CDR3 size: 15 residues. Germline values: CDR1 GEAIGNYY, CDR2 EKD. The V and J ends lost 2 bases and 3 bases, in that order; junction bases with no gene match: 5. The CDR3 reads CACDIRTGGSDKLIF. The CDR3 DNA reads as TGTGCCTGTGACATACGTACTGGGGGATCCGATAAACTCATCTTT.

There are a few counts of this clone. TCRdb attributes to this sequence the protein of a much larger clone, which differs from the DNA translation at residue 8; a read error is likely, and the protein displayed is translated from the DNA. The rearrangement joins TRDV2 to TRDJ3; D call uncertain. The J gene is not listed in TCRdb, so it was assigned here from a DNA match to germline. Per germline, CDR1 GEAIGNYY and CDR2 EKD. Trimming took off 0 bases at V and 2 bases at J, with 10 bases between the two ends. The CDR3 length is 17 residues. In nucleotides, the CDR3 is TGTGCCTGTGACACCCTACTAGAGCCCTGGGACACCCGACAGATGTTTTTC. The encoded protein is CACDTLLEPWDTRQMFF.

This clone occurred a few times. Translating this DNA gives a protein that differs at residue 13 from the TCRdb one, which belongs to a much larger clone; a read error is likely, and the protein shown is this translation. This chain connects TRDV2 to TRDJ1, with 12 bases aligning to TRDD3. Germline matching of the DNA provided the J gene here, since TCRdb leaves it blank. The CDR3 spans 18 residues. Trimming at V came to 1 base and at J to 4 bases, leaving 12 bases not matched to a gene. Germline values: CDR1 GEAIGNYY, CDR2 EKD. CDR3 nucleotide sequence: TGTGCCTGTGACACTTCTCCGGTCTGGGGGATACGCGGCGATAAACTCATCTTT. Amino acid sequence: CACDTSPVWGIRGDKLIF.

Comment on this clone: The TCRdb protein, from a much larger clone, departs from this DNA's translation at residue 10, likely by read error; the protein shown derives from the DNA. The chain links TRDV1 to TRDJ1; D remains unclear. CDR1 is TSWWSYY, CDR2 QGS, per germline. The CDR3 extends over 18 amino acids. V was cut by 2 bases and J by 3 bases, with 22 bases left in between. Here the CDR3 DNA reads TGTGCTCTTGGGGAAAGGTTCTTCGAGTGCGAGTCCTCCGATAAACTCATCTTT. This encodes CALGERFFECESSDKLIF.

Turning to this clone: The amino acid sequence in TCRdb belongs to a much larger clone and departs from this DNA's translation at residue 8, likely a sequencing read error; the sequence shown is translated from the DNA. This chain links TRDV2 with TRDJ1; a possible D gene is TRDD3 (6 bases). Per the germline V gene, CDR1 is GEAIGNYY and CDR2 is EKD. The CDR3 length is 18 residues. The V end was cut by 0 bases, the J end by 5 bases, with 24 bases between. Written as DNA, the CDR3 is TGTGCCTGTGACACCGTCGGTATTGGGGGCCTACAGAGGGATAAACTCATCTTT. This translates into CACDTVGIGGLQRDKLIF.

The table lists this clone with a few counts. The protein recorded in TCRdb matches a much larger clone and deviates from this DNA's translation at residue 7, suggesting a read error; the protein here is obtained by translating the DNA. The chain is built from TRDV1 and TRDJ1; 13 positions match TRDD3. The J gene, absent from TCRdb, was called here by matching the DNA to germline. Looked up from germline, CDR1 is TSWWSYY and CDR2 is QGS. This CDR3 comprises 24 residues. J lost 9 bases, V lost 3 bases, and 34 bases had no gene match. The DNA for the CDR3 is TGTGCTCTTGGGGATACTCCCTACTTTAGGGGATGGGACTGGGGGATACGCGGATTCCGGGAACTCATCTTT. It specifies CALGDTPYFRGWDWGIRGFRELIF.

This clone was found a few times. The protein held in TCRdb is that of a much larger clone and does not match this DNA's translation at residue 4, likely because of a read error; the protein shown is translated from the DNA. J is TRDJ3 and V is TRDV2; 12 nucleotides agree with TRDD3. The J gene, missing from TCRdb, was assigned here through DNA to germline matching. There are 22 residues in the CDR3. The germline V gene has CDR1 GEAIGNYY and CDR2 EKD. The V and J ends lost 5 bases and 0 bases, in that order; junction bases with no gene match: 16. The CDR3 bases are TGTGCCTGTGGCGGCCCTGTCCTGGGGGATACGCGTAGCTCCTGGGACACCCGACAGATGTTTTTC. This gives the protein CACGGPVLGDTRSSWDTRQMFF.

On this clone itself: TCRdb pairs this DNA with a much larger clone's protein that differs at residue 6, likely a read error; the protein shown was translated from the DNA. The chain recombines TRDV2 with TRDJ1; TRDD3 matches 9 bases. TCRdb offers no J gene call, so here the DNA was matched to germline to obtain one. The V segment lost 2 bases and the J segment 3 bases; nucleotides outside the gene matches: 6. Germline V gene data show CDR1 as GEAIGNYY and CDR2 as EKD. The length of the CDR3 is 15 residues. The CDR3 DNA is TGTGCCTGTGACAGACGGGGGGATACCGCCGATAAACTCATCTTT. Amino acids: CACDRRGDTADKLIF.

In this sample, this clone turned up a few times. With only one base between it and a far larger clone, this is likely a read error. Within the sample, other DNA sequences also encode this same CDR3. The J segment was not called; the V segment is TRDV1; the table's TRDD3 call for D was not verified on the DNA. This CDR3 has 26 residues. The germline CDR1 and CDR2 sequences are TSWWSYY and QGS. CDR3 residues: CALGGTKVQKGDTLREFSWDTRQMFF. DNA of the CDR3: TGTGCTCTTGGGGGAACTAAAGTCCAAAAGGGGGATACGCTTAGGGAGTTCTCCTGGGACACCCGACAGATGTTCTTC.

This clone was observed a handful of times. The protein that TCRdb holds for this DNA derives from a much larger clone and differs from the translated DNA at residue 11, which likely indicates a read error; the protein shown here is translated from the DNA. The rearrangement links TRDV1 to TRDJ1, with D unresolved. The CDR3 contains 16 residues. The germline V gene encodes CDR1 TSWWSYY and CDR2 QGS. Trimming left V 3 bases short and J 4 bases short, with 18 bases between. The CDR3 DNA is TGTGCTCTTGGGGACAAGGTACTGATCCCGTTCGATAAACTCATCTTT. As protein: CALGDKVLIPFDKLIF.

The sample holds many counts of this clone. Germline and junction disagree at one end, which may indicate a read error. Other DNA sequences within the sample encode an identical CDR3. Here the CDR3 DNA reads TGTGCCCTTGGGGAATTTGGAGGATACACCGATAAACTCATCTTT. Amino acids: CALGEFGGYTDKLIF. The chain carries TRDV1 and TRDJ1, with D possibly matching TRDD3 (5 bases). The CDR3 covers 15 residues. Germline CDR1 reads TSWWSYY; CDR2 reads QGS.

This clone was seen ten or more times. For this DNA, TCRdb reports the protein of a much larger clone, which diverges at residue 3, most likely from a read error; the protein presented here is translated directly from the DNA. The chain recombines TRDV2 with TRDJ1; D call uncertain. The CDR3 is 15 residues long. Germline lookup yields CDR1 GEAIGNYY and CDR2 EKD. CDR3 in DNA: TGTGCCCGTGACACCGTCGGAGCGCTCACCGATAAACTCATCTTT. Translated, it gives CARDTVGALTDKLIF.

The J gene was not called, though the V gene is TRDV2; TRDD3 is the table's D call and was not checked against the DNA. The CDR3 is 14 residues long. The germline V gene has CDR1 GEAIGNYY and CDR2 EKD. The CDR3, as DNA: TGTGCCTGTGAAGTACTGGGGGATAAAGATAAAATCATCTTT. Its translation is CACEVLGDKDKIIF.